The rows below give T cell receptor beta chains drawn from one sample of a study of cytomegalovirus exposure and HLA in healthy donors. TCRdb's copy holds only in-frame clones and misses some; the assay was immunoSEQ multiplex PCR. This table has some 130,000 clones, around 76% appearing once. Sequences were obtained from PBMCs. The source is a male donor in good health and CMV-seronegative. CDR3s include the opening cysteine and the closing phenylalanine or tryptophan. Fields, in order: V gene, D gene, clone size, J gene, CDR3 protein, CDR3 DNA. D genes are given only for firm matches. Clone sizes are given selectively: once, few, many, or a class where the clone is expanded.

>TRBV21-1|-|few|TRBJ1-5
CASSNLNRDRNSNQPQHF
TGTGCCAGCAGCAACCTTAACCGGGACAGGAATAGCAATCAGCCCCAGCATTTT
>TRBV5-4|-|-|TRBJ1-1
CASSRGGKNTEAFF
TGTGCCAGCAGCCGCGGGGGGAAAAACACTGAAGCTTTCTTT
>TRBV19|TRBD1|-|TRBJ2-1
CASSIVGTGINEQFF
TGTGCCAGTAGTATAGTAGGGACAGGGATCAATGAGCAGTTCTTC
>TRBV6-1|TRBD1|-|TRBJ2-7
CASSEWTGGYEQYF
TGTGCCAGCAGTGAATGGACAGGGGGCTACGAGCAGTACTTC
>TRBV7-8|TRBD2|few|TRBJ2-7
CASSQSTSGRNEQYF
TGTGCCAGCAGCCAATCGACTAGCGGGAGAAACGAGCAGTACTTC
>TRBV28|-|-|TRBJ1-2
CASSPGTIGGNYGYTF
TGTGCCAGCAGTCCCGGGACAATAGGGGGTAACTATGGCTACACCTTC
>TRBV7-9|-|-|TRBJ2-2
CASSSGGTGELFF
TGTGCCAGCAGCAGTGGGGGGACCGGGGAGCTGTTTTTT
>TRBV9|-|once|TRBJ2-3
CASSAHIGARTDTQYF
TGTGCCAGCAGCGCCCACATAGGGGCCCGCACAGATACGCAGTATTTT
>TRBV27|TRBD1|few|TRBJ1-1
CASSFAQGTEAFF
TGTGCCAGCAGTTTTGCACAGGGGACTGAAGCTTTCTTT
>TRBV9|TRBD1|-|TRBJ1-2
CASSQGGNPGQGAQGYTF
TGTGCCAGCAGCCAGGGGGGGAACCCGGGACAGGGGGCGCAAGGCTACACCTTC
>TRBV7-8|TRBD1|-|TRBJ1-2
CASSSLTGGNGYTF
TGTGCCAGCAGCTCCCTGACAGGGGGAAATGGCTACACCTTC
>TRBV7-8|-|-|TRBJ1-5
CASSLQGMVSNQPQHF
TGTGCCAGCAGCCTACAGGGTATGGTGAGCAATCAGCCCCAGCATTTT
>TRBV28|-|-|TRBJ2-3
CATALDRSTQYF
TGTGCCACCGCCCTTGATCGGAGCACGCAGTATTTT
>TRBV29-1|-|-|TRBJ1-1
CSVEEPRGYGTEAFF
TGCAGCGTTGAAGAACCCAGAGGGTACGGCACTGAAGCTTTCTTT
>TRBV7-3|-|-|TRBJ2-3
CASSLRPQGIGLITDTQYF
TGTGCCAGCAGCTTAAGACCACAGGGAATTGGCCTTATAACAGATACGCAGTATTTT
>TRBV13|-|-|TRBJ2-3
CASNLLPPDTQYF
TGTGCCAGCAACTTACTCCCCCCAGATACGCAGTATTTT
>TRBV2|-|-|TRBJ2-7
CASTFGSDEQYF
TGTGCCAGCACGTTTGGGAGCGACGAGCAGTACTTC
>TRBV28|-|-|TRBJ1-4
CASSSLREAGEKLFF
TGTGCCAGCAGTTCCCTCAGGGAAGCAGGTGAAAAACTGTTTTTT
>TRBV27|-|-|TRBJ2-7
CASSLGTSYEQYF
TGTGCCAGCAGTTTGGGGACAAGCTACGAGCAGTACTTC
>TRBV11-2|-|-|TRBJ1-6
CASSLDPGGNNSPLHF
TGTGCCAGCAGCTTAGATCCGGGGGGTAATAATTCACCCCTCCACTTT
>TRBV5-4|-|-|TRBJ2-5
CASSSSEGVETQYF
TGTGCCAGCAGCTCATCAGAGGGGGTTGAGACCCAGTACTTC
>TRBV4-1|-|-|TRBJ2-7
CASSHSSDSYEQYF
TGCGCCAGCAGCCACTCTAGCGATTCCTACGAGCAGTACTTC
>TRBV7-2|-|-|TRBJ2-3
CASSFWGRHTDTQYF
TGTGCCAGCAGCTTCTGGGGGCGTCACACAGATACGCAGTATTTT
>TRBV6-1|TRBD2|-|TRBJ2-7
CASRASGSYEQYF
TGTGCCAGCAGAGCTAGCGGGTCCTACGAGCAGTACTTC
>TRBV27|-|-|TRBJ2-3
CASSPRSVGVISDTQYF
TGTGCCAGCAGTCCAAGGTCGGTCGGGGTTATCTCAGATACGCAGTATTTT
>TRBV7-2|-|-|TRBJ2-1
CASSLWGYNYNEQFF
TGTGCCAGCAGCTTATGGGGCTATAATTATAATGAGCAGTTCTTC
>TRBV4-3|TRBD2|once|TRBJ2-3
CASSQGTRTDTQYF
TGCGCCAGCAGCCAAGGGACTAGAACAGATACGCAGTATTTT
>TRBV18|-|-|TRBJ2-3
CASSLTRGQSTDTQYF
TGTGCCAGCTCACTCACGCGGGGACAGTCCACAGATACGCAGTATTTT
>TRBV4-2|TRBD2|few|TRBJ2-1
CASSQTLAGGIYNEQFF
TGTGCCAGCAGCCAAACTCTAGCGGGAGGGATCTACAATGAGCAGTTCTTC
>TRBV7-3|TRBD1|-|TRBJ2-3
CASSLTGTGDTQYF
TGTGCCAGCAGCTTAACTGGGACAGGGGATACGCAGTATTTT
>TRBV7-2|TRBD1|-|TRBJ2-5
CASSPSRQGARYTETQYF
TGTGCCAGCAGCCCCTCTCGCCAGGGGGCTAGGTATACAGAGACCCAGTACTTC
>TRBV6-1|-|-|TRBJ1-5
CASSEVSGSNQPQHF
TGTGCCAGCAGTGAAGTCAGCGGGAGCAATCAGCCCCAGCATTTT
>TRBV19|TRBD1|-|TRBJ2-7
CASSLDRTSYEQYF
TGTGCCAGTAGTTTGGACAGGACGAGCTACGAGCAGTACTTC
>TRBV28|TRBD2|-|TRBJ2-5
CASSLRTSGEQYF
TGTGCCAGCAGTTTAAGGACTAGCGGTGAGCAGTACTTC
>TRBV4-3|-|-|TRBJ1-5
CASSQSLGVGQPQHF
TGCGCCAGCAGCCAAAGTCTGGGAGTAGGACAGCCCCAGCATTTT